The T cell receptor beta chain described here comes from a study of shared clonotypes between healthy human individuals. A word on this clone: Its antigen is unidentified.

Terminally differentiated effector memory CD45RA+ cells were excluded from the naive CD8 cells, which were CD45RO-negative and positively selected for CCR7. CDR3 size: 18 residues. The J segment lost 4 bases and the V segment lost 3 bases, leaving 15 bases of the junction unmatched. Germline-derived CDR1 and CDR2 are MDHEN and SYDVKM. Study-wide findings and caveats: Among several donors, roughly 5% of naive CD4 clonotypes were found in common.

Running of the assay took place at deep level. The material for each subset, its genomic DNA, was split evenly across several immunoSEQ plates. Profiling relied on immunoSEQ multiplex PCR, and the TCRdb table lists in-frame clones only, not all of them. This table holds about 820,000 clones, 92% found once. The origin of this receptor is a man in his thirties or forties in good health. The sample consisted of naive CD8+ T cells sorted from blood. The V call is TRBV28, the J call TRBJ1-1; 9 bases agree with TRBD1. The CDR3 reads CASSFTAGQGRMGTEAFF. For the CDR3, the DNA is TGTGCCAGCAGTTTTACCGCAGGACAGGGGAGGATGGGCACTGAAGCTTTCTTT.